This T cell receptor beta chain comes out of a study of PD-1 blockade in classical Hodgkin lymphoma. This clone showed up just a few times. With no exception, relapse followed autologous stem cell transplantation in all patients, and brentuximab vedotin exposure varied. There are 13 residues in the CDR3. V lost 3 bases to trimming and J lost 2 bases, with 8 bases between them. Germline loops: CDR1 SGDLS, CDR2 YYNGEE. Assay: immunoSEQ multiplex PCR; the TCRdb copy retains only in-frame clones and omits some. The repertoire has around 24,000 clones, around 69% of them found once; the top ten carry around 11%.

The chain combines TRBV9 with TRBJ1-2; D is perhaps TRBD1 (6 bases). The origin of this receptor is a human donor with classical Hodgkin lymphoma. Source: peripheral blood mononuclear cells (PBMCs), taken before the second cycle of nivolumab. The CDR3 is CASSEQGNYGYTF. The CDR3 bases are TGTGCCAGCAGCGAACAGGGAAACTATGGCTACACCTTC.